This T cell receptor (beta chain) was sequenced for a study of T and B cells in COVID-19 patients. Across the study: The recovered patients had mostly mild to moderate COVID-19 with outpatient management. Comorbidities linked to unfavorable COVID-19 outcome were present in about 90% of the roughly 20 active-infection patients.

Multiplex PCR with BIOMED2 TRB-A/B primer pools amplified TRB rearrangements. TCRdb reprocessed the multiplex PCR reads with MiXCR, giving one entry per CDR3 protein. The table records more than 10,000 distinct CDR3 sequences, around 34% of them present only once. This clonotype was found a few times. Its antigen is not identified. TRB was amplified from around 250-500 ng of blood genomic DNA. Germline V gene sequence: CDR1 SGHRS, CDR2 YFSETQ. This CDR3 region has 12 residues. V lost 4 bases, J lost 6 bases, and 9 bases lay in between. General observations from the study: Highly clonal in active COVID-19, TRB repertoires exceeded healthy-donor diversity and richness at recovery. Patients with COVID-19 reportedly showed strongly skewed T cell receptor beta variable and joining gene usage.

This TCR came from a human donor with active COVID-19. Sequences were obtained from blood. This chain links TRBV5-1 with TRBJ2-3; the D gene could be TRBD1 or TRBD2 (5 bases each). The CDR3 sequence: CASSPGRDTQYF. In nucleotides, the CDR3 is TGCGCCAGCAGCCCGGGACGGGATACGCAGTATTTT.